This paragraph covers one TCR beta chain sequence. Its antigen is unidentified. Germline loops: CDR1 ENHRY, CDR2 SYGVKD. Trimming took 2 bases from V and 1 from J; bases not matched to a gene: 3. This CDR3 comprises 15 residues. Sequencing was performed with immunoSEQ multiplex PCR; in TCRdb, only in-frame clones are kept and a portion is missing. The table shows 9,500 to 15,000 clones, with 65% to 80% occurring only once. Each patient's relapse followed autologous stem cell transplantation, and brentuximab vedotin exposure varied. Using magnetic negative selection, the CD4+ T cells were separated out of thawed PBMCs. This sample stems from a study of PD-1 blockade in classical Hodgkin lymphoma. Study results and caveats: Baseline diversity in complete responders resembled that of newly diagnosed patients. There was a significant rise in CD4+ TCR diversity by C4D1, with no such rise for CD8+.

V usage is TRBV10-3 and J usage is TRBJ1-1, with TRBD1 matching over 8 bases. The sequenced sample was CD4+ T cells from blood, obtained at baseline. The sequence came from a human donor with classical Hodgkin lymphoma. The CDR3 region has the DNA TGTGCCATCAGTGAGAGACAGGGGACGAACACTGAAGCTTTCTTT. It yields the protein CAISERQGTNTEAFF.